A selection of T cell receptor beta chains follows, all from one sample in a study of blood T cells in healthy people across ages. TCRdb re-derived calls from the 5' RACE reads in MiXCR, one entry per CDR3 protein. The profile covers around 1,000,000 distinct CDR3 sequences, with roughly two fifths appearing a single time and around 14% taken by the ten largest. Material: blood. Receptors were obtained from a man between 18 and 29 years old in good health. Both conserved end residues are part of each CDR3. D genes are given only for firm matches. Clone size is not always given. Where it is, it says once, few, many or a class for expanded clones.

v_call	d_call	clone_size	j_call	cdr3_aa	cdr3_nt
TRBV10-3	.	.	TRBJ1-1	CAISEQRTNTEAFF	TGTGCCATCAGTGAGCAACGGACCAACACTGAAGCTTTCTTT
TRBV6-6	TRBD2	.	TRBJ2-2	CASRARGLAADTGELFF	TGTGCCAGCAGAGCCCGTGGACTAGCGGCGGACACCGGGGAGCTGTTTTTT
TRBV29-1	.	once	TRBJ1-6	CSVVADYGSPLHF	TGCAGCGTTGTGGCGGATTACGGTTCACCCCTCCACTTT
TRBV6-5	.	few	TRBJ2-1	CASSYLMGASYNEQFF	TGTGCCAGCAGTTATCTGATGGGGGCATCCTACAATGAGCAGTTCTTC
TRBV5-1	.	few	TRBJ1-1	CASSLAGFSKNTEAFF	TGCGCCAGCAGCTTGGCGGGGTTCTCCAAGAACACTGAAGCTTTCTTT
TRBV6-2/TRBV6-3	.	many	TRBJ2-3	CASKLDRASTDTQYF	TGTGCCAGCAAACTGGACAGAGCAAGCACAGATACGCAGTATTTT
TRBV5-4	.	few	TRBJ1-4	CASSYDRSATNEKLFF	TGTGCCAGCAGTTATGACAGGAGTGCAACTAATGAAAAACTGTTTTTT
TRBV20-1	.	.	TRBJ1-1	CSAPNHRAEAFF	TGCAGTGCCCCAAACCATCGGGCTGAAGCTTTCTTT
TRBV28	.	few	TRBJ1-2	CASSLSAGGYGYTF	TGTGCCAGCAGTCTCTCAGCGGGGGGCTATGGCTACACCTTC
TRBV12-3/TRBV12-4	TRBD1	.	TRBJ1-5	CASSLRTGSRNQPQHF	TGTGCCAGCAGTTTACGGACAGGGTCGAGGAATCAGCCCCAGCATTTT
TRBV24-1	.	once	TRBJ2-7	CATSDFPGLTTNYNEQYF	TGTGCCACCAGTGATTTCCCCGGGCTGACGACGAACTACAATGAGCAGTACTTC
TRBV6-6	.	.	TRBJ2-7	CASSYRDAVGRYEQYF	TGTGCCAGCAGTTACCGCGACGCGGTGGGGCGATACGAGCAGTACTTC
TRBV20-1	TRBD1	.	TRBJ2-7	CSAEGQFYEQYF	TGCAGTGCTGAGGGACAGTTCTACGAGCAGTACTTC
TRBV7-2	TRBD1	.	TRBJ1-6	CASSLLRGQNSLLHF	TGTGCCAGCAGCTTGCTGCGGGGACAGAATTCACTCCTCCACTTT
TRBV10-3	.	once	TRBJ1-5	CAIRGTGADSQPLHF	TGTGCCATCAGGGGTACCGGGGCGGATAGTCAGCCCCTGCATTTT
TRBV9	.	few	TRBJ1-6	CASSLARVGSPLHF	TGTGCCAGCAGTTTAGCCAGGGTTGGGTCACCCCTCCACTTT
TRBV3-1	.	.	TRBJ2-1	CASSQASPGNEQFF	TGTGCCAGCAGCCAAGCATCTCCTGGCAATGAGCAGTTCTTC
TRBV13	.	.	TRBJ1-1	CASSLVEGPRSLMNTEAFF	TGTGCCAGCAGCCTGGTCGAGGGCCCCCGATCGCTTATGAACACTGAAGCTTTCTTT
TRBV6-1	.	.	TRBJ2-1	CASTREDRVYNEQFF	TGTGCCAGCACCCGGGAGGACAGGGTCTACAATGAGCAGTTCTTC
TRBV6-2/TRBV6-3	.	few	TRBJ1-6	CASSSRSSYNSPLHF	TGTGCCAGCAGTTCGCGAAGCTCCTATAATTCACCCCTCCACTTT
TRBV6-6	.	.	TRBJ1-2	CASMALTDNYGYTF	TGTGCCAGCATGGCCCTCACCGACAACTATGGCTACACCTTC
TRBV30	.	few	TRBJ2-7	CAWSPSGGVQYF	TGTGCCTGGAGTCCGTCTGGGGGAGTGCAGTACTTC
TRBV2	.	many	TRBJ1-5	CASSPGAGDQPQHF	TGTGCCAGCAGCCCGGGGGCAGGGGATCAGCCCCAGCATTTT
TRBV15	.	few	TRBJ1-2	CATSTDYLNYGYTF	TGTGCCACAAGCACAGACTATCTTAACTATGGCTACACCTTC
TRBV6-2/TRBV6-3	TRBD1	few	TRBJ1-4	CASNSSPGQGFSATNEKLFF	TGTGCCAGCAATTCATCCCCCGGACAGGGGTTTTCAGCAACTAATGAAAAACTGTTTTTT
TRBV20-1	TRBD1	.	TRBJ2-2	CSLRTGSNTGELFF	TGCAGCCTAAGGACAGGGTCGAACACCGGGGAGCTGTTTTTT
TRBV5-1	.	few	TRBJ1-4	CASSLPDSYNEKLFF	TGCGCCAGCAGCTTGCCGGACAGCTATAATGAAAAACTGTTTTTT
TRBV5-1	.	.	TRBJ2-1	CASSLEGTRTYNEQFF	TGCGCCAGCAGCTTGGAGGGGACCCGAACCTACAATGAGCAGTTCTTC
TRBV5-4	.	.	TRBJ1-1	CASRNRVEDTEAFF	TGTGCCAGCAGGAACAGGGTGGAAGACACTGAAGCTTTCTTT
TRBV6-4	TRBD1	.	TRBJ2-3	CASSEGGQGLYTQYF	TGTGCCAGCAGTGAAGGGGGACAGGGCCTCTATACGCAGTATTTT
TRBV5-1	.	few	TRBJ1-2	CASSVVLQADYTF	TGCGCCAGCAGCGTGGTCCTGCAGGCTGACTACACCTTC
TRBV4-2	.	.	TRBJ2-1	CASSPEHTYNEQFF	TGTGCCAGCAGCCCAGAGCACACTTACAATGAGCAGTTCTTC
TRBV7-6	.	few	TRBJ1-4	CASSLDRLNEKLFF	TGTGCCAGCAGCTTAGACAGGCTCAATGAAAAACTGTTTTTT
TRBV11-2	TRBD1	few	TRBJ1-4	CASSFGTGINEKLFF	TGTGCCAGCAGCTTTGGGACAGGAATAAATGAAAAACTGTTTTTT
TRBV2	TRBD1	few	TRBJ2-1	CASSADRRNEQFF	TGTGCCAGCAGTGCGGACAGGCGGAATGAGCAGTTCTTC
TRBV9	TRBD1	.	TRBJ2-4	CASSGGTGGRKNIQYF	TGTGCCAGCAGCGGGGGGACAGGGGGTAGAAAAAACATTCAGTACTTC
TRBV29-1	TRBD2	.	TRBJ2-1	CSSRGGNEQFF	TGCAGCTCCCGGGGAGGGAATGAGCAGTTCTTC